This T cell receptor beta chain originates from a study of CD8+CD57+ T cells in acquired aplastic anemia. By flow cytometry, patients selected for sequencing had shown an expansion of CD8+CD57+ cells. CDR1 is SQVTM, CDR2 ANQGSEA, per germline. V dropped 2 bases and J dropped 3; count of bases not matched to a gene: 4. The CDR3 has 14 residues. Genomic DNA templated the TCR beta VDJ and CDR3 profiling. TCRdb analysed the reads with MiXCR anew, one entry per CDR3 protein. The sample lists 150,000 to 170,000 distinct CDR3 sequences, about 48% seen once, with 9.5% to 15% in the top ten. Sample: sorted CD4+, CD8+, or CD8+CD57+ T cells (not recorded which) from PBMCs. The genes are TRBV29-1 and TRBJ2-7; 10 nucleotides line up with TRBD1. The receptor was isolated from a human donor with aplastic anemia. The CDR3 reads CSVERQGAFYEQYF. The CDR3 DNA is TGCAGCGTTGAAAGACAGGGGGCCTTCTACGAGCAGTACTTC.